The 29 T cell receptor beta chains listed next were all sequenced from one sample in a study of T-cell memory formation after mild COVID-19. TCRdb reanalysed the 5' RACE reads using MiXCR and keeps one entry per CDR3 protein. Of some 54,000 distinct CDR3 sequences in the sample, around 9.5% were seen once. The sample consisted of PBMCs or a T cell subset sorted from them (not recorded which). These receptors were obtained from a man between 18 and 35 years old who had mild COVID-19 (a few samples of this study predate the infection). Cell type and time point are not known.

This clonotype was detected many times. This sequence joins TRBV7-3 and TRBJ2-5; D unclear. The CDR3 length is 15 residues. The V gene's germline CDR1 is SGHTA and CDR2 FQGTGA. Between the trimmed V and J ends, which lost 1 base and 4 bases, there was a span of 13 bases. CDR3 protein: CASSLIGLDGETQYF. DNA of the CDR3: TGTGCCAGCAGCTTAATAGGGCTGGATGGAGAGACCCAGTACTTC.

This clonotype was detected a few times. The chain links TRBV5-1 to TRBJ2-5; D is possibly TRBD1 (6 bases). The germline V gene encodes CDR1 SGHRS and CDR2 YFSETQ. There are 12 residues in the CDR3. The ends were cut back, 7 bases at V and 5 bases at J, with 12 bases in the middle. The CDR3 reads CASGTGLETQYF. The CDR3 nucleotides are TGCGCCAGCGGCACAGGGCTGGAGACCCAGTACTTC.

A few counts support this clonotype. The gene calls are TRBV20-1 and TRBJ1-5; D not certain. V lost 3 bases to trimming and J lost 3 bases, with 12 bases between them. The germline V gene has CDR1 DFQATT and CDR2 SNEGSKA (reference sequence). The CDR3 runs 14 residues. The CDR3, as DNA: TGCAGTGCTAGCCTCCAGGCTTTCAATCAGCCCCAGCATTTT. This gives the protein CSASLQAFNQPQHF.

This clonotype appeared a few times. The chain recombines TRBV6-1 with TRBJ2-3; TRBD2 agrees at 14 bases. Germline CDR1 MNHNS, CDR2 SASEGT. This CDR3 is 18 amino acids long. V was clipped by 7 bases and J by 2 bases; unmatched bases: 11. CDR3 sequence: CASNFRLAGGTITDTQYF. In DNA form, the CDR3 reads TGTGCCAGCAACTTCAGACTAGCGGGGGGGACAATCACAGATACGCAGTATTTT.

V is TRBV3-1 and J is TRBJ2-3, with D uncertain. Germline V CDR1 and CDR2: LGHDT, YNNKEL (reference sequence). This CDR3 is 16 amino acids long. V lost 2 bases and J 0 bases, leaving 12 bases between the germline ends. This chain's CDR3 is CASSQLALRSTDTQYF. CDR3 in DNA: TGTGCCAGCAGCCAATTGGCACTTCGAAGCACAGATACGCAGTATTTT.

Only a few counts were recorded for this clonotype. V gene TRBV6-5 combines with J gene TRBJ1-6; tentative D call: TRBD1 (5 bases). The CDR3 length is 15 residues. Germline-derived CDR1 and CDR2 are MNHEY and SVGAGI. Deletions cut 10 bases from V and 7 bases from J, with 20 bases between. The CDR3 sequence: CATGRAPVGNSPLHF. DNA of the CDR3: TGTGCCACGGGACGCGCTCCGGTGGGGAATTCACCCCTCCACTTT.

This clonotype was observed a handful of times. J is TRBJ2-3 and V is TRBV20-1; 9 nucleotides agree with TRBD2. V trimming: 1 base; J trimming: 2 bases; junction bases outside the gene matches: 10. This CDR3 spans 17 amino acids. CDR1 DFQATT and CDR2 SNEGSKA come from the germline V gene (reference sequence). Here the CDR3 DNA reads TGCAGTGCTAGAGTTGCGGGGGGGGCCACTACCACAGATACGCAGTATTTT. Translating it yields CSARVAGGATTTDTQYF.

This sequence joins TRBV21-1 and TRBJ2-2; TRBD2 is taken as the D call from the table, unchecked against the DNA. TRBV21-1 is a pseudogene. CDR3 length: 16 amino acids. The CDR3 is CASSKEERPYTGELFF. CDR3 in DNA: TGTGCCAGCAGCAAAGAGGAGCGGCCTTACACCGGGGAGCTGTTTTTT.

The sample holds a few counts of this clonotype. This sequence joins TRBV4-1 and TRBJ1-6; D might be TRBD1 (5 bases). In germline, CDR1 is MGHRA, CDR2 YSYEKL. This CDR3 has 14 residues. V was trimmed by 3 bases and J by 10 bases, leaving 13 bases between them. The CDR3 loop is CASSHRQGNSPLHF. The CDR3 DNA is TGCGCCAGCAGCCATCGCCAGGGTAACTCACCCCTCCACTTT.

In this sample, this clonotype turned up a few times. The chain is built from TRBV7-2 and TRBJ2-2; 7 nucleotides line up with TRBD2. The ends lost 2 bases at V and 7 bases at J; junction bases unmatched: 7. The CDR3 loop spans 15 amino acids. Germline V gene data show CDR1 as SGHTA and CDR2 as FQGNSA. The chain's CDR3 is CASSLRRGSIGELFF. The CDR3 DNA sequence: TGTGCCAGCAGCTTAAGGCGGGGGAGTATCGGGGAGCTGTTTTTT.

This clonotype was detected a few times. CDR3: CASSPTGTGVKGYTF. DNA of the CDR3: TGTGCCAGCAGTCCTACCGGGACAGGGGTAAAGGGCTACACCTTC. The rearrangement uses TRBV6-5 and TRBJ1-2; TRBD1 aligns across 10 bases. This CDR3 spans 15 amino acids. The germline CDR1 and CDR2 sequences are MNHEY and SVGAGI. Trimming at V came to 5 bases and at J to 8 bases, leaving 11 bases not matched to a gene.

This chain links TRBV28 with TRBJ2-7; 10 bases line up with TRBD2. V shed 6 bases and J 1 base; nucleotides not matched to a gene: 6. Germline-derived CDR1 and CDR2 are MDHEN and SYDVKM. The CDR3 contains 15 residues. CDR3 in DNA: TGTGCCAGCAGAGGCGAGACTAGCGGGTCCTACGAGCAGTACTTC. Translating it yields CASRGETSGSYEQYF.

In its sample, this clonotype was seen a few times. The J gene is TRBJ2-5, the V gene TRBV12-3 or TRBV12-4, with D possibly being TRBD1 or TRBD2 (5 bases each). The CDR3 loop spans 17 amino acids. V gave up 6 bases and J gave up 0 bases, with 20 bases separating them. The chain's CDR3 is CASSPRDHRLNQETQYF. CDR3 nucleotide sequence: TGTGCCAGCAGCCCCCGGGACCATCGTTTGAACCAAGAGACCCAGTACTTC.

The chain couples TRBV9 to TRBJ2-1, with D perhaps matching TRBD1 (5 bases). Trimming took 2 bases from V and 0 from J, leaving 9 bases between them. The germline V gene encodes CDR1 SGDLS and CDR2 YYNGEE. The CDR3 runs 15 residues. For the CDR3, the DNA is TGTGCCAGCAGCGTCGACAGTGGCTCCTACAATGAGCAGTTCTTC. Its translation: CASSVDSGSYNEQFF.

Only a few counts were recorded for this clonotype. This rearrangement joins TRBV20-1 to TRBJ1-6, with D possibly being TRBD1 (5 bases). This CDR3 region has 15 residues. V was clipped by 0 bases and J by 8 bases, with 14 bases between them. Germline assignment: CDR1 DFQATT and CDR2 SNEGSKA (reference sequence). The CDR3 loop reads CSARDLRQGHSPLHF. The CDR3 DNA reads as TGCAGTGCTAGAGATCTCCGGCAGGGACATTCACCCCTCCACTTT.

This clonotype was observed many times. At one of its ends the junction is not consistent with the germline gene, which may arise from a read error. The V gene is TRBV5-1, the J gene TRBJ1-2, with TRBD1 matching 9 bases. Germline V gene lookup returns CDR1 SGHRS and CDR2 YFSETQ. The CDR3 consists of 13 residues. The CDR3 region is CASRPGNRGPFHF. CDR3 in DNA: TGCGCCAGCAGGCCTGGAAACAGGGGGCCCTTCCACTTC.

This rearrangement joins TRBV28 to TRBJ2-3, with TRBD1 matching 7 bases. The CDR3 extends over 15 amino acids. The trim removed 6 bases at V and 3 bases at J, leaving 9 bases unmatched. Germline values: CDR1 MDHEN, CDR2 SYDVKM. The CDR3 nucleotides read TGTGCCAGCAGACTCGACAGGGAGAGGACAGATACGCAGTATTTT. It is translated as CASRLDRERTDTQYF.

This clonotype has a handful of counts. V is TRBV6-5 and J is TRBJ2-3; D is uncertain. The CDR3 has 15 amino acids. V was cut by 0 bases and J by 2 bases, with 9 bases left in between. CDR1 and CDR2 from the germline V gene are MNHEY and SVGAGI. CDR3 nucleotides: TGTGCCAGCAGTTACTCGAGTGGGTTCACAGATACGCAGTATTTT. Amino acids: CASSYSSGFTDTQYF.

This clonotype has at least ten counts. The chain carries TRBV5-6 and TRBJ1-1; D is undetermined. The CDR3 is 14 amino acids. V lost 7 bases and J 4 bases, leaving 17 bases between the germline ends. Per germline, CDR1 SGHDT and CDR2 YYEEEE. The CDR3 coding sequence is TGTGCCAGCCTTGAGGGTCCAAGTTCCACTGAAGCTTTCTTT. This gives the protein CASLEGPSSTEAFF.

This clonotype showed up just a few times. V usage is TRBV15 and J usage is TRBJ2-3; D tentatively reads TRBD1 or TRBD2 (5 bases each). Trimming removed 5 bases from V and 2 bases from J, with 14 bases in between. This CDR3 has 15 amino acids. Germline CDR1 is LNHNV and CDR2 is YYDKDF (reference sequence). CDR3 in amino acids: CATSAGTYYTDTQYF. CDR3 nucleotide sequence: TGTGCCACCAGCGCCGGGACCTACTACACAGATACGCAGTATTTT.

This clonotype occurred a few times. V gene TRBV7-2 combines with J gene TRBJ1-1, with 10 bases matching TRBD1. V gave up 4 bases and J gave up 6 bases; unmatched junction bases: 11. This CDR3 has 16 residues. Germline CDR1 SGHTA, CDR2 FQGNSA. The CDR3 coding sequence is TGTGCCAGCAGCTACGTAACGGGACAGGGGCGCCCTGAAGCTTTCTTT. It encodes CASSYVTGQGRPEAFF.

A few counts support this clonotype. The chain employs TRBV20-1 and TRBJ2-3; the D gene is possibly TRBD1 (5 bases). The CDR3 sequence is 16 residues long. The ends were cut back, 3 bases at V and 1 base at J, with 17 bases in the middle. Germline V gives CDR1 DFQATT, CDR2 SNEGSKA (reference sequence). The CDR3 region is CSARALGKGGTDTQYF. As DNA, the CDR3 is TGCAGTGCTAGGGCTCTCGGAAAAGGGGGCACAGATACGCAGTATTTT.

With respect to this clonotype: The germline gene is not matched at one end of the junction; a read error may be the cause. The V gene is TRBV12-3 or TRBV12-4, the J gene TRBJ2-2; D remains ambiguous. The CDR3 extends over 14 amino acids. The CDR3 sequence is CASRNSRNTGELFF. The CDR3 DNA reads TGTGCCAGCAGGAACAGCCGAAACACAGGGGAGCTGTTTTTT.

This clonotype is deemed medium-sized (0.01 to 0.1%). This sequence joins TRBV20-1 and TRBJ2-1; D is ambiguous. The CDR3 extends over 10 amino acids. CDR1 DFQATT and CDR2 SNEGSKA come from the germline V gene (reference sequence). V lost 3 bases and J lost 7, with 4 bases in between. The CDR3 DNA reads as TGCAGTGCTAGGAAGAATGAGCAGTTCTTC. This sequence encodes CSARKNEQFF.

This clonotype was recorded a few times. The V gene is TRBV10-3, the J gene TRBJ1-5, with 7 bases matching TRBD1. The germline V gene encodes CDR1 ENHRY and CDR2 SYGVKD. V lost 8 bases and J lost 7; bases outside the gene matches: 11. This CDR3 spans 14 amino acids. The CDR3 loop reads CAIGGVQGRQPQHF. Here the CDR3 DNA reads TGTGCCATCGGTGGGGTACAGGGGCGACAGCCCCAGCATTTT.

Many counts were recorded for this clonotype. The chain carries TRBV12-3 or TRBV12-4 and TRBJ2-3, with a tentative D call TRBD1 (5 bases). The CDR3 spans 15 residues. The V end lost 5 bases, the J end lost 4 bases, and 16 bases lay between the germline ends. CDR3 region: CASSPTITGADTQYF. The DNA for the CDR3 is TGTGCCAGCAGTCCTACCATCACAGGTGCAGATACGCAGTATTTT.

The chain carries TRBV4-3 and TRBJ2-3; D remains ambiguous. The CDR3 totals 15 residues. V lost 0 bases, J lost 2 bases, and 9 bases lay in between. Germline loops: CDR1 LGHNA, CDR2 YSLEER. The CDR3 reads CASSQEPQDTDTQYF. In DNA form, the CDR3 reads TGCGCCAGCAGCCAAGAACCCCAGGACACAGATACGCAGTATTTT.

This sequence joins TRBV5-1 and TRBJ2-1; D may match TRBD1 or TRBD2 (5 bases each). CDR1 is SGHRS and CDR2 is YFSETQ in the germline V gene. The CDR3 totals 13 residues. V was pared by 1 base and J by 8 bases, with 10 bases between. The CDR3 nucleotides read TGCGCCAGCAGCTTGAGGGACCACGATGAGCAGTTCTTC. As protein: CASSLRDHDEQFF.

The chain combines TRBV5-1 with TRBJ2-1, with a weak D call TRBD1 (5 bases). Trimming took off 4 bases at V and 7 bases at J, with 12 bases between the two ends. The germline V gene has CDR1 SGHRS and CDR2 YFSETQ. CDR3 length equals 13 residues. The CDR3 loop reads CASSEGEINEQFF. Written as DNA, the CDR3 is TGCGCCAGCAGCGAAGGGGAAATAAATGAGCAGTTCTTC.